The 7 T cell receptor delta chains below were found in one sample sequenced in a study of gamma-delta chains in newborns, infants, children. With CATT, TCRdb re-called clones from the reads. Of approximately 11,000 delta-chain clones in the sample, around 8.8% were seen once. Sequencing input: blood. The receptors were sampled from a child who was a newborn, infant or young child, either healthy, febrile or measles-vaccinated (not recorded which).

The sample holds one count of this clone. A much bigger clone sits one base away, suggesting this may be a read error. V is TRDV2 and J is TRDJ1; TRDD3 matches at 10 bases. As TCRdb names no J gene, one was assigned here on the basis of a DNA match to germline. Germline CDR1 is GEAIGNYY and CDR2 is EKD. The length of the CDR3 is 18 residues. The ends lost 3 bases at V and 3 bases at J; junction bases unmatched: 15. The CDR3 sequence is CACDAPFTGGSDADKLIF. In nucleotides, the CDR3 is TGTGCCTGTGACGCCCCTTTTACTGGGGGATCGGACGCCGATAAACTCATCTTT.

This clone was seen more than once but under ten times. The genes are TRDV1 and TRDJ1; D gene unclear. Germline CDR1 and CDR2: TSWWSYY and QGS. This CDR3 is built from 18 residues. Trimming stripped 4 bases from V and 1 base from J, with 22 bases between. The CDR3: CALGVRFPMQTPTDKLIF. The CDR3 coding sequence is TGTGCTCTTGGGGTGCGCTTTCCCATGCAGACCCCCACCGATAAACTCATCTTT.

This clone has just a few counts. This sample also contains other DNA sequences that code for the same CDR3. This CDR3 is CACDTVRVLGDTDKLIF. In nucleotides, the CDR3 is TGTGCCTGTGACACCGTACGAGTACTGGGGGACACCGATAAACTCATCTTT. The chain carries TRDV2 and TRDJ1, with TRDD3 matching over 8 bases. Germline lookup yields CDR1 GEAIGNYY and CDR2 EKD. The CDR3 loop spans 17 amino acids. With 0 bases clipped from V and 0 bases from J, the junction kept 8 bases outside the gene matches.

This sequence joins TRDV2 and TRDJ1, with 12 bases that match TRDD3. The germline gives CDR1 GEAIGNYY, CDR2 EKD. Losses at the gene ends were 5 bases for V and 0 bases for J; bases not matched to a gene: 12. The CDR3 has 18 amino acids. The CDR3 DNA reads TGTGCCTGTGGCGTACTGGGGGATACTAGAGGGTACACCGATAAACTCATCTTT. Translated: CACGVLGDTRGYTDKLIF.

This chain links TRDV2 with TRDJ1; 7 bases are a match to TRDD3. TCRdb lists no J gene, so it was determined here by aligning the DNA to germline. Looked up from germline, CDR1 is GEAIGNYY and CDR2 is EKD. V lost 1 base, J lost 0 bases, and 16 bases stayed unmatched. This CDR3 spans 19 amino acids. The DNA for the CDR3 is TGTGCCTGTGACACAGTCGGGGGGATCCTCGACCCCAACACCGATAAACTCATCTTT. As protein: CACDTVGGILDPNTDKLIF.

CDR3 region: CACDTPWGAGGSGDKLIF. CDR3 DNA: TGTGCCTGTGACACCCCTTGGGGGGCTGGGGGATCTGGCGATAAACTCATCTTT. The chain joins TRDV2 to TRDJ1, with 9 bases matching TRDD3. The CDR3 loop spans 18 amino acids. The V segment lost 0 bases and the J segment 4 bases; nucleotides outside the gene matches: 14. Germline lookup yields CDR1 GEAIGNYY and CDR2 EKD.

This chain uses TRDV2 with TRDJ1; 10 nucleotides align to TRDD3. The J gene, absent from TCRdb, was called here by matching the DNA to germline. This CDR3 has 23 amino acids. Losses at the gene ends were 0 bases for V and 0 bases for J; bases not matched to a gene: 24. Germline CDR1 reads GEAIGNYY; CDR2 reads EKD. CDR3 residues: CACDTVGSGQSWGIPTYTDKLIF. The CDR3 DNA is TGTGCCTGTGACACCGTGGGTAGTGGCCAGAGTTGGGGGATACCCACGTACACCGATAAACTCATCTTT.